This TCR beta chain was profiled in a study of T-cell reconstitution after alpha-beta-depleted transplantation in children. Whole-study findings and limits: Some patients' high day-60 TCRbeta diversity was traced to surviving recipient T cells and thymic progenitors.

This clonotype was counted a few times. As yet, its antigen is unknown. This sample's TCRbeta library carried unique molecular identifier barcodes. TCRdb re-called the PCR reads with MiXCR, one entry per CDR3 protein. The sample records 250,000 to 300,000 distinct CDR3 sequences, about a tenth being singletons. From germline, CDR1 is LGHNA and CDR2 YSLEER. The CDR3 is made up of 17 amino acids. V lost 1 base to trimming and J lost 0 bases, with 10 bases between them. This chain joins TRBV4-3 and TRBJ2-6; D is unclear. This receptor was taken from a boy under two years old with acute myeloid leukemia, due to receive a stem cell transplant. The specimen was PBMCs, collected before TCRalphabeta/CD19-depleted stem cell transplant. The CDR3 reads CASSQVNSVSGANVLTF. CDR3 coding DNA: TGCGCCAGCAGCCAAGTCAACAGCGTCTCTGGGGCCAACGTCCTGACTTTC.